The clone carrying this T cell receptor beta chain was seen many times. Its antigen remains unknown. The data derive from a study of T-cell reconstitution after alpha-beta-depleted transplantation in children. The CDR3 contains 12 residues. Between the trimmed V and J ends, which lost 5 bases and 3 bases, there was a span of 8 bases. Unique molecular identifiers were used in preparing the TCRbeta library. A single record per CDR3 protein comes from TCRdb applying MiXCR to the PCR reads. The profile covers approximately 82,000 distinct CDR3 sequences, with 15% to 20% appearing a single time and 45% to 55% taken by the ten largest. Study results and caveats: In patients about two months after transplant, alpha-beta T cells reportedly arose from several hundred expanded graft clones. Surviving recipient cells, namely T cells and thymic progenitors, were the source of high day-60 TCRbeta diversity in some patients.

The chain uses TRBV12-3 or TRBV12-4 and TRBJ2-7, with D possibly being TRBD1 (6 bases). The receptor was derived from a male patient between 2 and 15 years old who had a stem cell transplant for acute lymphoblastic leukemia, so the T cells may come from the graft donor. The sequencing here drew on PBMCs, mostly from graft donor cells, taken 360 days after TCRalphabeta/CD19-depleted stem cell transplant. The CDR3 is CASSTDSYEQYF. CDR3 nucleotide sequence: TGTGCCAGCAGTACGGACAGCTACGAGCAGTACTTC.